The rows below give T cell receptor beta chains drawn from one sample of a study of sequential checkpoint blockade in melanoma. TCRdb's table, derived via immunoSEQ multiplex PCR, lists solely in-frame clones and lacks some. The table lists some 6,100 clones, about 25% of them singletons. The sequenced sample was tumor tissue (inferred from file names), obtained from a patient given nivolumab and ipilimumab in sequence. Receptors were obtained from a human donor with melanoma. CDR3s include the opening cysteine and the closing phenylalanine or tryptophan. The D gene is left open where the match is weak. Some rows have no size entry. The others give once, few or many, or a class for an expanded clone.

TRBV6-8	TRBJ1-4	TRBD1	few	CASSPGQSNEKLFF	TGTGCCAGCAGTCCGGGACAGAGTAATGAAAAACTGTTTTTT
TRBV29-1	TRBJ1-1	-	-	CSAASTNTEAFF	TGCAGCGCCGCCTCCACGAACACTGAAGCTTTCTTT
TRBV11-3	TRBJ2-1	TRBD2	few	CASSSTWTSGAPGSVNEQFF	TGTGCCAGCAGCTCCACGTGGACTAGCGGAGCCCCTGGATCTGTCAATGAGCAGTTCTTC
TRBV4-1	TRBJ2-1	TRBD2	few	CASSQRPAGSSYNEQFF	TGCGCCAGCAGCCAACGTCCAGCGGGGAGCTCCTACAATGAGCAGTTCTTC
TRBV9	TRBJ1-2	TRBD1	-	CASLMDRDGSGYTF	TGTGCCAGCCTAATGGACAGGGATGGTAGTGGCTACACCTTC
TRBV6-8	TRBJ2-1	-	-	CAITELAGPNEQFF	TGTGCCATCACAGAATTAGCAGGCCCCAATGAGCAGTTCTTC
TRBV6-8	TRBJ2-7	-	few	CASSAEYYEQYF	TGTGCCAGCAGTGCTGAGTATTACGAGCAGTACTTC
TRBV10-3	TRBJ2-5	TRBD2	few	CAISESVAGGETQYF	TGTGCCATCAGTGAGTCAGTGGCGGGAGGGGAGACCCAGTACTTC
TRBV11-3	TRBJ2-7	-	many	CASSRTVGTYEQYF	TGTGCCAGCAGCCGGACCGTTGGAACCTACGAGCAGTACTTC
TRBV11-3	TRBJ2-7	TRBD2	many	CASSPSGRGQNEQYF	TGTGCCAGCAGCCCCAGCGGGAGAGGACAGAACGAGCAGTACTTC
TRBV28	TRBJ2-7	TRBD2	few	CASRRSGSPHEQYF	TGTGCCAGCCGCCGGAGCGGGAGTCCCCACGAGCAGTACTTC
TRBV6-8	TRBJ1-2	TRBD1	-	CASSPDRGRLLYGYTF	TGTGCCAGCAGTCCCGACAGGGGGCGCCTCCTATATGGCTACACCTTC
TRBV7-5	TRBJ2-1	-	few	CASSKLAGGPWEQFF	TGTGCCAGCAGCAAACTAGCGGGAGGGCCTTGGGAGCAGTTCTTC
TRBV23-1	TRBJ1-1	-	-	CASRVGGRGQDTEAFF	TGCGCCAGCAGGGTGGGGGGACGGGGGCAAGACACTGAAGCTTTCTTT
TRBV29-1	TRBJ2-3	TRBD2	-	CSVTIAGGTDTQYF	TGCAGCGTTACTATAGCGGGAGGCACAGATACGCAGTATTTT
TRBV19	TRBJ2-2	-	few	CASSPGWLVSAGELFF	TGTGCCAGTAGCCCGGGTTGGCTAGTGTCGGCCGGGGAGCTGTTTTTT
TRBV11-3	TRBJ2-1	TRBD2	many	CASSSPIGRTNNEQFF	TGTGCCAGCAGCTCCCCCATCGGGAGGACCAACAATGAGCAGTTCTTC
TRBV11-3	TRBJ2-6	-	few	CASSFDIDRLSGANVLTF	TGTGCCAGCAGCTTTGACATTGATCGGCTATCTGGGGCCAACGTCCTGACTTTC
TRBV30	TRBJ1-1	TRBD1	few	CACVQGGTEAFF	TGTGCCTGCGTTCAGGGGGGCACTGAAGCTTTCTTT
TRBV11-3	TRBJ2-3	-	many	CASTLGGRLGTDTQYF	TGTGCCAGCACCTTGGGAGGTAGATTGGGCACAGATACGCAGTATTTT
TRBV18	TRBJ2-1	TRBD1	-	CASSPSGDRGRNEQFF	TGTGCCAGCTCACCCTCCGGGGACAGGGGAAGGAATGAGCAGTTCTTC
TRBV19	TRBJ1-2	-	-	CASSIPVYGYTF	TGTGCCAGTAGTATACCGGTCTATGGCTACACCTTC
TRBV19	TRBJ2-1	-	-	CASSIDAQDPSTRGGNNEQFF	TGTGCCAGTAGTATAGATGCCCAGGACCCGTCGACTAGGGGGGGAAACAATGAGCAGTTCTTC
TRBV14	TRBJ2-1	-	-	CASSQFRGPYNEQFF	TGTGCCAGCAGCCAATTCAGGGGACCCTACAATGAGCAGTTCTTC
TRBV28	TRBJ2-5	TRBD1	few	CASSSNRDSNPQETQYF	TGTGCCAGCAGTTCGAACAGGGACAGTAACCCACAAGAGACCCAGTACTTC
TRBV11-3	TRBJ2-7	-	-	CASSLRSNSYEQYF	TGTGCCAGCAGCTTACGGAGCAACTCCTACGAGCAGTACTTC
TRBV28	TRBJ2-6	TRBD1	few	CASSRQGTHSGANVLTF	TGTGCCAGCAGCAGACAGGGGACCCACTCTGGGGCCAACGTCCTGACTTTC
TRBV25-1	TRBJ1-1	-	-	CASSEYKGGAGEAFF	TGTGCCAGCAGTGAATATAAGGGGGGGGCTGGTGAAGCTTTCTTT
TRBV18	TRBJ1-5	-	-	CASSYQGNQPQHF	TGTGCCAGCTCATACCAGGGAAATCAGCCCCAGCATTTT